This passage covers 15 T cell receptor beta chains from one sample sequenced in a study of blood T cell repertoires in COVID-19. Produced via immunoSEQ multiplex PCR; TCRdb's table is partial and in-frame only. The sample records around 100,000 clones, roughly four fifths being singletons. The source material was peripheral blood. The receptors derive from a man in his 70s with active or convalescent COVID-19.

The chain carries TRBV5-1 and TRBJ1-1; TRBD1 matches at 10 bases. This CDR3 contains 14 residues. Unmatched junction bases numbered 4, after V lost 4 bases and J lost 4 bases. Germline loops: CDR1 SGHRS, CDR2 YFSETQ. CDR3 sequence (DNA): TGCGCCAGCAGCGGACAGGGGGAGGGCACTGAAGCTTTCTTT. Translating it yields CASSGQGEGTEAFF.

The chain employs TRBV28 and TRBJ2-7; tentative D call: TRBD1 (6 bases). Germline V gives CDR1 MDHEN, CDR2 SYDVKM. V lost 6 bases and J lost 5, with 17 bases in between. The CDR3 contains 14 residues. CDR3 residues: CASSRTGSRHEQYF. The CDR3 DNA follows: TGTGCCAGCAGCCGCACAGGGAGTCGGCACGAGCAGTACTTC.

This clone was detected only once. The chain recombines TRBV5-1 with TRBJ1-2; 7 bases are shared with TRBD1. With V trimmed by 4 bases and J by 1 base, 7 bases remained unmatched. Per the germline V gene, CDR1 is SGHRS and CDR2 is YFSETQ. The CDR3 consists of 15 residues. Written as DNA, the CDR3 is TGCGCCAGCAGCAAGGGGGCGGAAGGTAACTATGGCTACACCTTC. Residues: CASSKGAEGNYGYTF.

The gene calls are TRBV24-1 and TRBJ2-7, with D tentatively TRBD1 (6 bases). Germline lookup yields CDR1 KGHDR and CDR2 SFDVKD. Trimming removed 4 bases at V and 5 bases at J, with 11 bases between. This CDR3 comprises 13 residues. CDR3 loop: CATSDPHRDEQYF. The CDR3 DNA sequence: TGTGCCACCAGTGACCCTCACAGGGACGAGCAGTACTTC.

CDR3 protein: CASSTGAYEQYF. The CDR3 DNA reads as TGTGCCAGCAGTACGGGAGCCTACGAGCAGTACTTC. The V and J genes are TRBV27 and TRBJ2-7; tentative D call: TRBD2 (6 bases). Germline CDR1 is MNHEY and CDR2 is SMNVEV (reference sequence). The CDR3 extends over 12 amino acids. V was cut by 5 bases and J by 2 bases, with 7 bases left in between.

This chain joins TRBV5-1 and TRBJ2-3; 14 bases fit TRBD2. The CDR3 is 17 residues long. V trimming: 4 bases; J trimming: 5 bases; junction bases outside the gene matches: 9. CDR1 and CDR2 from the germline V gene are SGHRS and YFSETQ. For the CDR3, the DNA is TGCGCCAGCAGCCACGGACTAGCGGGAGGTGTGGGAGATACGCAGTATTTT. Its translation: CASSHGLAGGVGDTQYF. The complete variable domain, with remaining parts taken from reference TRBV5-1 and TRBJ2-3, reads KAGVTQTPRYLIKTRGQQVTLSCSPISGHRSVSWYQQTPGQGLQFLFEYFSETQRNKGNFPGRFSGRQFSNSRSEMNVSTLELGDSALYLCASSHGLAGGVGDTQYFGPGTRLTVL.

V is TRBV30 and J is TRBJ1-4, with 7 bases lining up with TRBD1. Germline assignment: CDR1 GTSNPN and CDR2 SVGIG (reference sequence). The CDR3 sequence is 13 residues long. V shed 5 bases, J shed 8 bases, and the junction held 8 bases outside the gene matches. The CDR3 nucleotides are TGTGCCTGGCAGGACAGGCCTGGAGAAAAACTGTTTTTT. It is translated as CAWQDRPGEKLFF. Using reference TRBV30 and TRBJ1-4 for the parts outside the CDR3, the full variable domain is SQTIHQWPATLVQPVGSPLSLECTVEGTSNPNLYWYRQAAGRGLQLLFYSVGIGQISSEVPQNLSASRPQDRQFILSSKKLLLSDSGFYLCAWQDRPGEKLFFGSGTQLSVL.

This chain joins TRBV5-1 and TRBJ2-7; D is unclear. The CDR3 runs 16 residues. Trimming shortened V by 1 base and J by 1 base, and 15 bases separated the two germline ends. CDR1 is SGHRS, CDR2 YFSETQ, per germline. In DNA form, the CDR3 reads TGCGCCAGCAGCTTGAAGTCCGGGTCAGCATCCTACGAGCAGTACTTC. Amino acid sequence: CASSLKSGSASYEQYF.

Comments on this clone: The junction shows a germline mismatch at one end, possibly a read error. CDR3 DNA sequence: TGTGCCAGCAGTTCCAACAGGGGGCGGGACTTC. This encodes CASSSNRGRDF. The J gene is TRBJ2-7, the V gene TRBV28, with 9 nucleotides matching TRBD1. The CDR3 extends over 11 amino acids. Germline V CDR1 and CDR2: MDHEN, SYDVKM.

The CDR3 loop reads CASSVIAGPGELFF. CDR3 DNA sequence: TGTGCCAGCAGCGTAATCGCAGGGCCCGGGGAGCTGTTTTTT. The chain is built from TRBV5-5 and TRBJ2-2, with TRBD1 as a possible D gene (5 bases). V lost 4 bases, J lost 6 bases, and 13 bases lay in between. The CDR3 spans 14 residues. CDR1 SGHKS and CDR2 YYEKEE come from the germline V gene (reference sequence).

The V call is TRBV19, the J call TRBJ2-7; 9 bases agree with TRBD1. Germline V gives CDR1 LNHDA, CDR2 SQIVND (reference sequence). CDR3 length: 15 residues. V gave up 3 bases and J gave up 6 bases; unmatched junction bases: 9. CDR3 sequence: CASSMASDRGFEQYF. DNA for the CDR3: TGTGCCAGTAGTATGGCCTCGGACAGGGGTTTCGAGCAGTACTTC. Filled out from reference TRBV19 and TRBJ2-7, the complete variable domain reads DGGITQSPKYLFRKEGQNVTLSCEQNLNHDAMYWYRQDPGQGLRLIYYSQIVNDFQKGDIAEGYSVSREKKESFPLTVTSAQKNPTAFYLCASSMASDRGFEQYFGPGTRLTVT.

V gene TRBV5-1 combines with J gene TRBJ1-1; D uncertain. The V gene's germline CDR1 is SGHRS and CDR2 YFSETQ. This CDR3 region has 13 residues. Trimming stripped 2 bases from V and 1 base from J, with 6 bases between. DNA for the CDR3: TGCGCCAGCAGCTTCGGGAAGAACACTGAAGCTTTCTTT. Translation: CASSFGKNTEAFF.

J is TRBJ2-7 and V is TRBV11-2; the match to TRBD2 covers 10 bases. The CDR3 consists of 14 residues. V was pared by 5 bases and J by 1 base, with 2 bases of the junction left unmatched. Germline-derived CDR1 and CDR2 are SGHAT and FQNNGV. CDR3 in DNA: TGTGCCAGCAGCGTAGCGGGAGGTTCCTACGAGCAGTACTTC. It yields the protein CASSVAGGSYEQYF. Drawing the rest from reference TRBV11-2 and TRBJ2-7, the complete variable domain is EAGVAQSPRYKIIEKRQSVAFWCNPISGHATLYWYQQILGQGPKLLIQFQNNGVVDDSQLPKDRFSAERLKGVDSTLKIQPAKLEDSAVYLCASSVAGGSYEQYFGPGTRLTVT.

The rearrangement links TRBV28 to TRBJ1-2, with D maybe TRBD1 (5 bases). Germline CDR1 is MDHEN and CDR2 is SYDVKM. This CDR3 has 14 residues. V lost 2 bases and J lost 6, with 13 bases in between. The DNA of the CDR3 is TGTGCCAGCAGTTTACCCGACAGAAGGAATGGCTACACCTTC. It codes for CASSLPDRRNGYTF.

The rearrangement uses TRBV5-1 and TRBJ1-2, with D unresolved. There are 14 residues in the CDR3. V lost 4 bases and J 1 base, leaving 11 bases between the germline ends. Germline V gene sequence: CDR1 SGHRS, CDR2 YFSETQ. DNA of the CDR3: TGCGCCAGCAGCGTCGTCACAAGTAACTATGGCTACACCTTC. Protein: CASSVVTSNYGYTF.